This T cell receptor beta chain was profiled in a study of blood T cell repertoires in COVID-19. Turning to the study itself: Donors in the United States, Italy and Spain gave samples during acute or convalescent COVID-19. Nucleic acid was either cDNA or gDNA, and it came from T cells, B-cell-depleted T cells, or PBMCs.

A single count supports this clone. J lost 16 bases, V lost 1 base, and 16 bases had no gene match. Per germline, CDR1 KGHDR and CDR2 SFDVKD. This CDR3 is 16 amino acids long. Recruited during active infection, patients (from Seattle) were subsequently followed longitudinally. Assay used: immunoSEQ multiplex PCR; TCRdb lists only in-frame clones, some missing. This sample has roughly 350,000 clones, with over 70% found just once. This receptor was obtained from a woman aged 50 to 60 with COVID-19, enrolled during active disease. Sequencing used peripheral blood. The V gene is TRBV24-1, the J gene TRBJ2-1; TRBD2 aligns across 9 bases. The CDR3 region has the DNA TGTGCCACCAGTGATTTAATAGATTCTAGCGGGGATGTAGGTTTCTTC. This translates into CATSDLIDSSGDVGFF.